This TCR beta chain was sequenced during a study of OX40 agonist ivuxolimab in advanced cancers. Study-wide results and limits: On average, CD8+ T cells showed a greater number of expanded clones than CD4+.

As concerns this clone: Its antigen remains unknown.

Using immunoSEQ multiplex PCR, the repertoire was profiled, and TCRdb retains in-frame clones only, with some absent. The sample carries tens of thousands of clones, 75% to 95% recorded once. The CDR3 length is 16 residues. V gave up 8 bases and J gave up 3 bases, with 23 bases separating them. Germline CDR1 reads ENHRY; CDR2 reads SYGVKD. The rearrangement uses TRBV10-3 and TRBJ2-7, with D maybe TRBD2 (7 bases). The TCR sequence derives from an adult with an advanced solid tumor such as melanoma, head and neck, liver or kidney cancer. Sequenced here: CD4+ or CD8+ T cells sorted from blood, sampled in a trial of the OX40 agonist ivuxolimab. The CDR3 loop reads CAIANAGGADIYEQYF. The CDR3 nucleotides are TGTGCCATCGCTAATGCTGGGGGGGCCGACATCTACGAGCAGTACTTC.